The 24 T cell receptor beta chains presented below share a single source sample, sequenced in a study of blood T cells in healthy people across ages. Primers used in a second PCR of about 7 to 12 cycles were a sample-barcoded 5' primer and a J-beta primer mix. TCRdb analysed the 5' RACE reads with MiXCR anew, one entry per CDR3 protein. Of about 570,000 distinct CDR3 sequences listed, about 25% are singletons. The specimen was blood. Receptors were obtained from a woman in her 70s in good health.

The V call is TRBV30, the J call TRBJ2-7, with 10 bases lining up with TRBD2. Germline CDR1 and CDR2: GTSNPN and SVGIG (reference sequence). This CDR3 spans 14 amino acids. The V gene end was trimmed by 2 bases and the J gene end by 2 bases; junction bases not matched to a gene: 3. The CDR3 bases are TGTGCCTGGAGTCCTCTAGCGGGGGCCTACGAGCAGTACTTC. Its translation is CAWSPLAGAYEQYF.

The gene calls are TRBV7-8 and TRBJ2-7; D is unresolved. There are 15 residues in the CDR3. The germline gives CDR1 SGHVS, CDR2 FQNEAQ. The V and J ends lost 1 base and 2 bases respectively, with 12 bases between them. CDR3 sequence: CASSLDLYKAYEQYV. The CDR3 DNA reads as TGTGCCAGCAGCTTAGACCTCTATAAAGCCTACGAGCAGTACGTC.

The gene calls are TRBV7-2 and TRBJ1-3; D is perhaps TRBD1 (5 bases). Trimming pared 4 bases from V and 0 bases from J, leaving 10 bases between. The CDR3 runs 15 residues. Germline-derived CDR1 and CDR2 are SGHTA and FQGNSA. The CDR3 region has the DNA TGTGCCAGCAGCTGGGACGGGGGCTCTGGAAACACCATATATTTT. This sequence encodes CASSWDGGSGNTIYF.

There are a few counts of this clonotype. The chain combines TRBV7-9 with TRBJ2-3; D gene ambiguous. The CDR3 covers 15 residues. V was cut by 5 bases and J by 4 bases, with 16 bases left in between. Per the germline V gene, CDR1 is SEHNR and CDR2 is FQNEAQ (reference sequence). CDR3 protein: CASSPDGSRSDTQYF. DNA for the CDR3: TGTGCCAGCAGCCCGGACGGGTCGAGGTCAGATACGCAGTATTTT.

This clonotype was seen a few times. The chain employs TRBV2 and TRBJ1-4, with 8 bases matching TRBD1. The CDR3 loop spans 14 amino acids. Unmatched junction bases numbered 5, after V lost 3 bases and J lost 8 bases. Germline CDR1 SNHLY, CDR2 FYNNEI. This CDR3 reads CASSDARGREKLFF. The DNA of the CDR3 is TGTGCCAGCAGTGATGCCAGGGGGCGAGAAAAACTGTTTTTT.

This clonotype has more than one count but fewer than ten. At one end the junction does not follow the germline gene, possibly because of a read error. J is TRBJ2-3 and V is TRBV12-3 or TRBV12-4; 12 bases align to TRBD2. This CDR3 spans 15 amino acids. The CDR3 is CASTSSGGAADTQCF. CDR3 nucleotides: TGTGCCAGCACTTCTAGCGGGGGGGCGGCAGATACGCAGTGTTTT.

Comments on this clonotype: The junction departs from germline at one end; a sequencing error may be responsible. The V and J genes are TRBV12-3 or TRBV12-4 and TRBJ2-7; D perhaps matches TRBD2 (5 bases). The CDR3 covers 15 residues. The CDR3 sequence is CASTHSSRNSYEQHF. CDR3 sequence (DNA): TGTGCCAGCACCCATTCTAGCCGAAACTCCTACGAGCAGCACTTC.

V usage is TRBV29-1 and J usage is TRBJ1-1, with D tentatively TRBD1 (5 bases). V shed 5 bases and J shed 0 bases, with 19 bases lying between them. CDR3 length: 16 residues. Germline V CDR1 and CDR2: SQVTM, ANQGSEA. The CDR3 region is CSVRGWGRGLNTEAFF. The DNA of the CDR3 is TGCAGCGTTCGAGGGTGGGGGAGGGGACTGAACACTGAAGCTTTCTTT. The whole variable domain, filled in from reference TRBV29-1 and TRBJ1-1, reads SAVISQKPSRDICQRGTSLTIQCQVDSQVTMMFWYRQQPGQSLTLIATANQGSEATYESGFVIDKFPISRPNLTFSTLTVSNMSPEDSSIYLCSVRGWGRGLNTEAFFGQGTRLTVV.

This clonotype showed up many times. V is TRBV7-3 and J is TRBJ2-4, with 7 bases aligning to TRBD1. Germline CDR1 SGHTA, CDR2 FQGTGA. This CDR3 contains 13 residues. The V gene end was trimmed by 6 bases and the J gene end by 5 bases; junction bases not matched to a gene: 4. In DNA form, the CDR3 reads TGTGCCAGCAGGTTTACAGGGGAAAACATTCAGTACTTC. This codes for CASRFTGENIQYF.

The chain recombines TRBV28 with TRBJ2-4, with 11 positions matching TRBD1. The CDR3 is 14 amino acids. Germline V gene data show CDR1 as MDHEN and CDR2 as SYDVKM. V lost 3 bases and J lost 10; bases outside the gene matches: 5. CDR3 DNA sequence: TGTGCCAGCAGTTTCTTAGGACAGGGGGCAATTCAGTACTTC. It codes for CASSFLGQGAIQYF.

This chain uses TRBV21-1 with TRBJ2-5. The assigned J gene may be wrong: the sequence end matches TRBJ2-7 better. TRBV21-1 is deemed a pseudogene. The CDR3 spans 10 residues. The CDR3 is CASSISEQYF. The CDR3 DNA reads TGTGCCAGCAGTATCTCCGAGCAGTACTTC.

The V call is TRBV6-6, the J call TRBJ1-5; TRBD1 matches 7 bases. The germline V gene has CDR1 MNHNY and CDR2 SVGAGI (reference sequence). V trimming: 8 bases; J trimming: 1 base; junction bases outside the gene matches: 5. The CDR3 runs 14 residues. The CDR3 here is CASGDRSSNQPQHF. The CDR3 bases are TGTGCCAGCGGGGACAGATCCAGCAATCAGCCCCAGCATTTT.

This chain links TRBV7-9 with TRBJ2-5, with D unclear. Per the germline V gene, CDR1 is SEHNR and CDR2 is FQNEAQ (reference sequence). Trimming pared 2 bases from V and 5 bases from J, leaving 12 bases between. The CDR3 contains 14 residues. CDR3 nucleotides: TGTGCCAGCAGCTTAAATTCCGGGCGGGAGACCCAGTACTTC. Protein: CASSLNSGRETQYF.

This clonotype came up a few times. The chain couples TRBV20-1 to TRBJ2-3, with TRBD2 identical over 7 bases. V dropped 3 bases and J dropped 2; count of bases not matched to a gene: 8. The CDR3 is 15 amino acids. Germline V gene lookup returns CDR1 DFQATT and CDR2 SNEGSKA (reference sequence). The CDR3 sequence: CSARGSGGITDTQYF. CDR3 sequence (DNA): TGCAGTGCTAGGGGATCCGGGGGGATCACAGATACGCAGTATTTT.

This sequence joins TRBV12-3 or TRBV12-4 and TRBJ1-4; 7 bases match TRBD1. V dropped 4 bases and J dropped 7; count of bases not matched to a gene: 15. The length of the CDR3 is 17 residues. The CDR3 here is CASSSTHDRAASEKLFF. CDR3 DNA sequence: TGTGCCAGCAGTTCAACCCACGACAGGGCGGCGAGTGAAAAACTGTTTTTT.

The CDR3 DNA follows: TGTGCCAGCAGCCAAGGGGGACAGGGAAGCGCTTCACCCCTCCACTTT. Translation: CASSQGGQGSASPLHF. The chain employs TRBV4-2 and TRBJ1-6, with 9 bases matching TRBD1. From germline, CDR1 is LGHNA and CDR2 YNFKEQ. This CDR3 contains 16 residues. Losses at the gene ends were 1 base for V and 9 bases for J; bases not matched to a gene: 7.

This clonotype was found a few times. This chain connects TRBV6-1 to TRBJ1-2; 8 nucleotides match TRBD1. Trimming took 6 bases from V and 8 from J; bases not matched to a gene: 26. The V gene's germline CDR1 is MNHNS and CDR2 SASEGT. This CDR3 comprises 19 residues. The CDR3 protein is CASSRGQGRRGFLSWGYTF. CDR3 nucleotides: TGTGCCAGCAGCCGAGGACAGGGTAGAAGAGGGTTCCTTAGTTGGGGCTACACCTTC.

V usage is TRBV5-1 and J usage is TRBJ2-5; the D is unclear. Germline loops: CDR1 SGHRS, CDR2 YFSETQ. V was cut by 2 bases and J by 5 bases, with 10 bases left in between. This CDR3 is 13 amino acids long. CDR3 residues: CASSLLITETQYF. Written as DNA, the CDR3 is TGCGCCAGCAGCTTATTGATAACGGAGACCCAGTACTTC.

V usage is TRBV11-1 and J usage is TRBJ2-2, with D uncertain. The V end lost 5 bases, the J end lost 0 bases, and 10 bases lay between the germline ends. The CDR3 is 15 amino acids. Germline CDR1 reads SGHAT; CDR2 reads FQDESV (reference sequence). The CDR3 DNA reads TGTGCCAGCAGCCTATTTAGTCCGAACACCGGGGAGCTGTTTTTT. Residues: CASSLFSPNTGELFF. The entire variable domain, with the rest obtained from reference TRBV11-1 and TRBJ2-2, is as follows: EAEVAQSPRYKITEKSQAVAFWCDPISGHATLYWYRQILGQGPELLVQFQDESVVDDSQLPKDRFSAERLKGVDSTLKIQPAELGDSAMYLCASSLFSPNTGELFFGEGSRLTVL.

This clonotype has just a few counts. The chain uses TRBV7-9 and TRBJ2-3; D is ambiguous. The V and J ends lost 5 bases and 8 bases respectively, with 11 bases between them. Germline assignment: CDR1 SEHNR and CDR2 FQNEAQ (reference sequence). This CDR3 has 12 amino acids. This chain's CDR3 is CASSLNTGTQYF. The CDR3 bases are TGTGCCAGCAGCCTCAACACCGGTACGCAGTATTTT. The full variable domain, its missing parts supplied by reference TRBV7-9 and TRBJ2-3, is DTGVSQNPRHKITKRGQNVTFRCDPISEHNRLYWYRQTLGQGPEFLTYFQNEAQLEKSRLLSDRFSAERPKGSFSTLEIQRTEQGDSAMYLCASSLNTGTQYFGPGTRLTVL.

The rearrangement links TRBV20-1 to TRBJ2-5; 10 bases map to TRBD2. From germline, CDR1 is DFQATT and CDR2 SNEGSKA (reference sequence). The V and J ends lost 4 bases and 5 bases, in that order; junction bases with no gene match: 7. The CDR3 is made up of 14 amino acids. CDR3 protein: CSAIAGGSLETQYF. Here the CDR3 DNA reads TGCAGTGCTATAGCGGGGGGTTCGCTGGAGACCCAGTACTTC.

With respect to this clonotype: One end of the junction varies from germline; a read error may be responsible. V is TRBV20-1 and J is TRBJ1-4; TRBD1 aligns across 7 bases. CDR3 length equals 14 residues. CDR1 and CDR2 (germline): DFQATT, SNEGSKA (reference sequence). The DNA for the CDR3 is TGCAGTGCCCACCGGCCTTCAGGGGGTGAAGAACTGTTTTTT. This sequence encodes CSAHRPSGGEELFF.

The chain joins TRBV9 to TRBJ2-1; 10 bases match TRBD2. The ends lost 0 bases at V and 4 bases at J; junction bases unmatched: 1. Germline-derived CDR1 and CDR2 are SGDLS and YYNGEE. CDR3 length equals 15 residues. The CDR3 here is CASSVGTSGYNEQFF. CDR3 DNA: TGTGCCAGCAGCGTAGGGACTAGCGGATACAATGAGCAGTTCTTC.

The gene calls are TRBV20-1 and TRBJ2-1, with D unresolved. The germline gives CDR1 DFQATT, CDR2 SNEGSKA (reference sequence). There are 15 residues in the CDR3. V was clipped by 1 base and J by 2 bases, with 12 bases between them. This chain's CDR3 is CSARGFRVAYNEQFF. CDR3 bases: TGCAGTGCTAGAGGTTTCCGCGTCGCCTACAATGAGCAGTTCTTC.